This T cell receptor beta chain was captured by sequencing in a study of cytomegalovirus exposure and HLA in healthy donors. Germline CDR1 reads GTSNPN; CDR2 reads SVGIG (reference sequence). This CDR3 has 14 amino acids. V gave up 1 base and J gave up 4 bases, with 13 bases separating them. The method was immunoSEQ multiplex PCR; TCRdb's version includes in-frame clones alone and lacks a portion of them. The sample consists of some 76,000 clones, around 94% of them appearing once. The chain has TRBV30 and TRBJ1-2, with TRBD1 as a possible D gene (5 bases). The sequencing sample was made of PBMCs. The TCR was taken from a woman aged 18 to 35 in good health and CMV-seronegative. CDR3 coding DNA: TGTGCCTGGAGTGCCAGTGGGGGAGGCTATGGCTACACCTTC. Translated: CAWSASGGGYGYTF.